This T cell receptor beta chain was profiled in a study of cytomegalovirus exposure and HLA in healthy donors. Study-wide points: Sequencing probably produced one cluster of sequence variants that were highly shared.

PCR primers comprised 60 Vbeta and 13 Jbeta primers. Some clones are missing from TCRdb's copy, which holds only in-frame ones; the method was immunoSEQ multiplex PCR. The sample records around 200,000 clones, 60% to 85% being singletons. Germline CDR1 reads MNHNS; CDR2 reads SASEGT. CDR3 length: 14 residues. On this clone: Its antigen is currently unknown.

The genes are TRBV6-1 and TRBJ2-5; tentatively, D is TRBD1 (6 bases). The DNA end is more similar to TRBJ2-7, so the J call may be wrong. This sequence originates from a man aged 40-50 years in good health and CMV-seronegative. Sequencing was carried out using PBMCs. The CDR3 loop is CASSELQGPHEQYF. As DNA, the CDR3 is TGTGCCAGCAGTGAGTTACAGGGACCGCACGAGCAGTACTTC.